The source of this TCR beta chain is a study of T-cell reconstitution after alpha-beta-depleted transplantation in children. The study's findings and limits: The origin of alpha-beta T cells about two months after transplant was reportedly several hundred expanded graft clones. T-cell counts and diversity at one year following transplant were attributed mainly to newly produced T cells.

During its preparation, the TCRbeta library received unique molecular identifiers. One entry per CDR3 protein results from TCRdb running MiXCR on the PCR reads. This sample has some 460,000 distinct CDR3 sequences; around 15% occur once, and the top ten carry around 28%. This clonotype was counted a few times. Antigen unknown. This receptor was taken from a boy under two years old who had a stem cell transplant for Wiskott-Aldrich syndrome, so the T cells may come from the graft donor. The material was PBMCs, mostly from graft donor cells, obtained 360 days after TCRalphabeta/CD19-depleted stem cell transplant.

Written as DNA, the CDR3 is TGTGCCAGCAGCGCCAGCTCTGGGGCCAACGTCCTGACTTTC. Amino acids: CASSASSGANVLTF. The V gene is TRBV3-1, the J gene TRBJ2-6; no firm D call. This CDR3 comprises 14 residues. The V and J ends lost 5 bases and 0 bases respectively, with 5 bases between them. The germline CDR1 and CDR2 sequences are LGHDT and YNNKEL (reference sequence).